Presented here are 20 T cell receptor beta chains from one specimen sequenced in a study of low-dose radiotherapy and immunotherapy resistance in tumors. This sample's time point: before trial treatment. Primers used for first-strand cDNA, a TRAV- and TRBV-specific set, covered both alpha and beta chains. TCRs were amplified for approximately 21 PCR cycles with a constant-region primer and V-primer adapter. In TCRdb, the reads were re-called with MiXCR into one record per CDR3 protein. Among around 64,000 distinct CDR3 sequences listed, 26% were seen once. The specimen comprised PBMCs, sampled before treatment. The receptors derive from a male donor with rectosigmoid adenocarcinoma.

This clonotype has at least ten counts. The chain is built from TRBV6-2 or TRBV6-3 and TRBJ2-2; perhaps TRBD2 as D (5 bases). The germline V gene encodes CDR1 MNHEY and CDR2 SVGEGT. Deletions cut 6 bases from V and 11 bases from J, with 16 bases between. There are 13 residues in the CDR3. The CDR3 DNA sequence: TGTGCCAGCAGCCGAGCGGCCCTCGGAGAGCTGTTTTTT. Amino acid sequence: CASSRAALGELFF.

By share, this clonotype ranks as medium-sized (0.01 to 0.1%). This chain links TRBV27 with TRBJ2-2; 9 bases align to TRBD1. Per germline, CDR1 MNHEY and CDR2 SMNVEV (reference sequence). This CDR3 has 14 amino acids. The ends lost 5 bases at V and 8 bases at J; junction bases unmatched: 6. The CDR3: CASSQTGGTGELFF. CDR3 in DNA: TGTGCCAGCAGTCAGACAGGGGGAACTGGGGAGCTGTTTTTT.

This clonotype showed up many times. For the CDR3, the DNA is TGCAGCGTTGAAATGTCAGGGGCCATCTCCTACGAGCAGTACTTC. Its protein product is CSVEMSGAISYEQYF. This chain links TRBV29-1 with TRBJ2-7; D is perhaps TRBD1 (6 bases). Germline lookup yields CDR1 SQVTM and CDR2 ANQGSEA. The CDR3 is 15 residues long. V was trimmed by 2 bases and J by 0 bases, leaving 14 bases between them.

This clonotype was counted at least ten times. The genes are TRBV7-9 and TRBJ1-2; unclear D gene. This CDR3 has 14 amino acids. Trimming removed 1 base from V and 8 bases from J, with 14 bases in between. Germline V CDR1 and CDR2: SEHNR, FQNEAQ (reference sequence). The CDR3 reads CASSLVTQPNGYTF. In DNA form, the CDR3 reads TGTGCCAGCAGCTTAGTGACCCAACCTAACGGCTACACCTTC.

This clonotype was detected ten times or more. This chain uses TRBV7-9 with TRBJ2-3, with D possibly TRBD2 on 6 matching bases. V was pared by 11 bases and J by 2 bases, with 17 bases between. Germline CDR1 SEHNR, CDR2 FQNEAQ (reference sequence). The CDR3 totals 14 residues. The CDR3, as DNA: TGTGCCGCGGAGGGCCCGGAGGTCACAGATACGCAGTATTTT. Translating it yields CAAEGPEVTDTQYF.

The sample holds many counts of this clonotype. The chain uses TRBV7-2 and TRBJ2-7, with D possibly being TRBD1 (6 bases). The germline CDR1 and CDR2 sequences are SGHTA and FQGNSA. CDR3 size: 14 residues. Deletions cut 4 bases from V and 3 bases from J, with 13 bases between. The chain's CDR3 is CASSWVGQNYEQYF. CDR3 bases: TGTGCCAGCAGCTGGGTCGGACAGAACTACGAGCAGTACTTC.

In its sample, this clonotype was seen many times. V is TRBV27 and J is TRBJ1-2; 9 positions match TRBD1. From germline, CDR1 is MNHEY and CDR2 SMNVEV (reference sequence). The trim removed 3 bases at V and 9 bases at J, leaving 17 bases unmatched. The CDR3 contains 17 residues. The CDR3 region is CASSFSHSTGGGHRYTF. DNA of the CDR3: TGTGCCAGCAGTTTCTCCCACTCGACAGGGGGAGGTCATCGCTACACCTTC.

This clonotype has at least ten counts. The rearrangement links TRBV7-9 to TRBJ1-2; TRBD1 is a possible D gene (5 bases). The CDR3 runs 14 residues. Per the germline V gene, CDR1 is SEHNR and CDR2 is FQNEAQ (reference sequence). The V and J ends lost 3 bases and 8 bases respectively, with 16 bases between them. CDR3 sequence (DNA): TGTGCCAGCAGCTTTCTAGGGGCCCTCTCGGGCTACACCTTC. This sequence encodes CASSFLGALSGYTF.

Many counts were recorded for this clonotype. The V call is TRBV2, the J call TRBJ2-5; D may be TRBD1 (5 bases). The V end lost 6 bases, the J end lost 6 bases, and 11 bases lay between the germline ends. The CDR3 length is 12 residues. Germline lookup yields CDR1 SNHLY and CDR2 FYNNEI. Here the CDR3 reads CASSYDSQTQYF. Written as DNA, the CDR3 is TGTGCCAGCAGCTACGACAGCCAGACCCAGTACTTC.

This clonotype was detected ten times or more. The CDR3 region has the DNA TGTGCCAGCAGCACCAAGGGGGGCGGGTCCAATGAGCAGTTCTTC. Residues: CASSTKGGGSNEQFF. The chain combines TRBV11-1 with TRBJ2-1; D is perhaps TRBD1 or TRBD2 (6 bases each). This CDR3 spans 15 amino acids. Trimming took off 5 bases at V and 6 bases at J, with 17 bases between the two ends. Germline CDR1 and CDR2: SGHAT and FQDESV (reference sequence).

The chain uses TRBV27 and TRBJ2-1; D is perhaps TRBD1 or TRBD2 (5 bases each). V was trimmed by 5 bases and J by 9 bases, leaving 20 bases between them. CDR3 length: 15 residues. The V gene's germline CDR1 is MNHEY and CDR2 SMNVEV (reference sequence). Written as DNA, the CDR3 is TGTGCCAGCAGTCCACCTCCCCGGGGCAGGTCTGAGCAGTTCTTC. Its protein is CASSPPPRGRSEQFF.

This chain uses TRBV28 with TRBJ2-1; 10 nucleotides line up with TRBD2. Looked up from germline, CDR1 is MDHEN and CDR2 is SYDVKM. V shed 7 bases, J shed 7 bases, and the junction held 10 bases outside the gene matches. The CDR3 sequence is 15 residues long. DNA of the CDR3: TGTGCCAGCACGAGGCTAGCGGGAGTGAGGAATGAGCAGTTCTTC. It specifies CASTRLAGVRNEQFF.

For this clonotype: It is likely a read error: a sequence one base away is far more abundant. This rearrangement joins TRBV5-3 to TRBJ2-7; D unresolved. TRBV5-3 is labeled an ORF, and its function is uncertain. The CDR3 contains 13 residues. The DNA for the CDR3 is TGTGCCAGCAGCTTGTCAGGCGTGGGCGAGCAGTACTTC. Its protein product is CASSLSGVGEQYF.

This clonotype was seen many times. This chain uses TRBV12-3 or TRBV12-4 with TRBJ2-1; TRBD1 matches 9 bases. The J segment lost 0 bases and the V segment lost 6 bases, leaving 6 bases of the junction unmatched. There are 16 residues in the CDR3. CDR3 residues: CASRLTGGASYNEQFF. The CDR3 DNA follows: TGTGCCAGCAGACTTACAGGGGGCGCCTCCTACAATGAGCAGTTCTTC.

This clonotype showed up many times. This chain joins TRBV7-2 and TRBJ1-6, with TRBD1 identical over 9 bases. Losses at the gene ends were 0 bases for V and 10 bases for J; bases not matched to a gene: 7. Looked up from germline, CDR1 is SGHTA and CDR2 is FQGNSA. The CDR3 is 16 residues long. The CDR3 bases are TGTGCCAGCAGCTTAGCCCGGGACAGGGTGGGGTCACCCCTCCACTTT. Translating gives CASSLARDRVGSPLHF.

This clonotype was detected only a few times. The rearrangement links TRBV2 to TRBJ2-5, with TRBD2 identical over 9 bases. The CDR3 consists of 17 residues. The V gene end was trimmed by 7 bases and the J gene end by 5 bases; junction bases not matched to a gene: 17. CDR1 and CDR2 from the germline V gene are SNHLY and FYNNEI. CDR3 residues: CASNRSPSGDRGETQYF. CDR3 bases: TGTGCCAGCAATAGGTCGCCTAGCGGGGATCGGGGGGAGACCCAGTACTTC.

This clonotype appeared many times. The chain couples TRBV11-2 to TRBJ2-7, with D maybe TRBD1 (5 bases). Trimming cost V 5 bases and J 3 bases, with 14 bases left between them. The germline CDR1 and CDR2 sequences are SGHAT and FQNNGV. The CDR3 consists of 14 residues. The CDR3 DNA reads as TGTGCCAGCAGCCCCAGGGCAGGGTTCTACGAGCAGTACTTC. Residues: CASSPRAGFYEQYF.

This clonotype has ten or more counts. This chain uses TRBV29-1 with TRBJ2-3; possibly TRBD1 for D (5 bases). Trimming cost V 4 bases and J 0 bases, with 11 bases left between them. Germline CDR1 and CDR2: SQVTM and ANQGSEA. The length of the CDR3 is 14 residues. DNA for the CDR3: TGCAGCGTTGGGCAGGGATCGAGCACAGATACGCAGTATTTT. It yields the protein CSVGQGSSTDTQYF.

This chain joins TRBV6-2 or TRBV6-3 and TRBJ2-4; 7 bases align to TRBD2. With 6 bases clipped from V and 9 bases from J, the junction kept 11 bases outside the gene matches. CDR3 length: 14 amino acids. CDR1 MNHEY and CDR2 SVGEGT come from the germline V gene. The CDR3 region has the DNA TGTGCCAGCAGGGCCGGGGGGTACCGAAGCATTCAGTACTTC. It is translated as CASRAGGYRSIQYF.

In this sample, this clonotype turned up many times. J is TRBJ1-4 and V is TRBV27; unclear D gene. Trimming took off 8 bases at V and 4 bases at J, with 11 bases between the two ends. CDR3 size: 13 residues. The germline V gene has CDR1 MNHEY and CDR2 SMNVEV (reference sequence). CDR3 coding DNA: TGTGCCAGCGGAGACCAGATTAATGAAAAACTGTTTTTT. Amino acids: CASGDQINEKLFF.